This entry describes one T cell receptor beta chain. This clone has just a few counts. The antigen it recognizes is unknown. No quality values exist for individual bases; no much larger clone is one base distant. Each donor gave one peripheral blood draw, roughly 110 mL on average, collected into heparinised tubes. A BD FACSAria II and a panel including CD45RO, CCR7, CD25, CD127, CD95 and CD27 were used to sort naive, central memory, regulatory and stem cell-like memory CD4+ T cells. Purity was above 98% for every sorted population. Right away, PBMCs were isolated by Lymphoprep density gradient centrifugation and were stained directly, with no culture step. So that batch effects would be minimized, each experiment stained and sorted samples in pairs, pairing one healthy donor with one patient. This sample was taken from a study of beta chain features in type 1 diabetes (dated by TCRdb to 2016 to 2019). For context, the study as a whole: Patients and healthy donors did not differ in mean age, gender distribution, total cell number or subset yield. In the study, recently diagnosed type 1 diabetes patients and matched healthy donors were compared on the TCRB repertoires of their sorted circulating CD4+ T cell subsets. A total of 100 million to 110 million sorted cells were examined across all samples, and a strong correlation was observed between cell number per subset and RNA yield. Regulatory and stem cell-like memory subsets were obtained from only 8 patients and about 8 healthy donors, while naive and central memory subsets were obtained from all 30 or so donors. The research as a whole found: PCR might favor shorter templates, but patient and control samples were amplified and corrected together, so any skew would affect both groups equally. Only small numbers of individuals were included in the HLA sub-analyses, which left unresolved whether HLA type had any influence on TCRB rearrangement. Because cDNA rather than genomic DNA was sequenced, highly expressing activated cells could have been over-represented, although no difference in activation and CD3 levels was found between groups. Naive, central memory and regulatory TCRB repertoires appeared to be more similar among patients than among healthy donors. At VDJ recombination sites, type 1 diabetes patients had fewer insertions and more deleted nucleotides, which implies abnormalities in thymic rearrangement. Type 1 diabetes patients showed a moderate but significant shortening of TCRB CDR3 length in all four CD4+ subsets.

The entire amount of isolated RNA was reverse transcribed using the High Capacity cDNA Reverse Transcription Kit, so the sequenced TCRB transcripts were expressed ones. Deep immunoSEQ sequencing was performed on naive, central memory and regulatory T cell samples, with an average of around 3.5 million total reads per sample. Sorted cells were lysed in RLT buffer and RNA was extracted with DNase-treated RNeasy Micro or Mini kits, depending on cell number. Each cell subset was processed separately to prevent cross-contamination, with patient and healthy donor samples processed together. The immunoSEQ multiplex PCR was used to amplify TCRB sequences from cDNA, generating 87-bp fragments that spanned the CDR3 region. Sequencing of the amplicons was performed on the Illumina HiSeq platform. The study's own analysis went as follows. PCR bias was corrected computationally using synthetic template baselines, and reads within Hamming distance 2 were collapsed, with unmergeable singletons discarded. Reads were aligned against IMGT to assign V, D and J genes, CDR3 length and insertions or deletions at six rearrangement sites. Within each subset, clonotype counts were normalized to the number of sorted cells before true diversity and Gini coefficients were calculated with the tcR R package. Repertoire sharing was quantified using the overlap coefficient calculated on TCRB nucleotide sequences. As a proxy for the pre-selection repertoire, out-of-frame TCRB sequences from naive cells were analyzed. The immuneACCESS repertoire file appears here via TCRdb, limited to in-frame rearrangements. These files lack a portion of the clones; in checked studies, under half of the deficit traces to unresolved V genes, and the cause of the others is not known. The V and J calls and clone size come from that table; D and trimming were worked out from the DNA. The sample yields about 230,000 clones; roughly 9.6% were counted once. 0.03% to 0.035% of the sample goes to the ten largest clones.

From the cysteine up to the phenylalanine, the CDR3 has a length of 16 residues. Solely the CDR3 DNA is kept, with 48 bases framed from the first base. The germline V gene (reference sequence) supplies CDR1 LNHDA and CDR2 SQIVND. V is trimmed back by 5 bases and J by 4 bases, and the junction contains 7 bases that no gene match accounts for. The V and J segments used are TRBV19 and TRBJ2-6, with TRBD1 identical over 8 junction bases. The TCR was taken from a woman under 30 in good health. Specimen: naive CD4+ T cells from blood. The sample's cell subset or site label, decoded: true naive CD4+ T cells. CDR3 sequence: CASSLPGGEGANVLTF. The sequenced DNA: TGTGCCAGTAGTCTCCCAGGGGGCGAAGGGGCCAACGTCCTGACTTTC.